This T cell receptor (beta chain) appears in the sequencing data of a study of OX40 agonist ivuxolimab in advanced cancers. Only in-frame clones appear in the TCRdb table, and some are missing; sequencing was by immunoSEQ multiplex PCR. This sample has 70,000 to 95,000 clones; around 94% occur once, and the top ten carry 9.6%. This clone was recorded once. The germline V gene encodes CDR1 SGHTA and CDR2 FQGTGA. The V gene end was trimmed by 2 bases and the J gene end by 6 bases; junction bases not matched to a gene: 4. CDR3 length equals 13 residues. The sequences come from CD4+ or CD8+ T cells sorted from blood, collected in a trial of the OX40 agonist ivuxolimab. The clonotype was recovered from an adult with an advanced solid tumor such as melanoma, head and neck, liver or kidney cancer. This sequence joins TRBV7-3 and TRBJ2-7; 7 bases agree with TRBD2. The CDR3 DNA sequence: TGTGCCAGCAGCTTAGTGGGCGGGAGCGAGCAGTACTTC. Protein sequence: CASSLVGGSEQYF.